This T cell receptor (beta chain) was observed in a study of T cell changes during pregnancy in multiple sclerosis. Germline V CDR1 and CDR2: MNHEY, SMNVEV (reference sequence). Losses at the gene ends were 6 bases for V and 4 bases for J; bases not matched to a gene: 7. The CDR3 spans 15 residues. Assay used: immunoSEQ multiplex PCR; TCRdb lists only in-frame clones, some missing. In the table there are 55,000 to 80,000 clones, 85% to 90% of which are singletons. Sequencing used peripheral blood, obtained after pregnancy. The source of this sequence is a female donor in good health, enrolled as a control in a pregnancy study. V gene TRBV27 combines with J gene TRBJ1-4, with 8 bases aligning to TRBD1. CDR3 sequence reads: CASRPQGALNEKLFF. As DNA, the CDR3 is TGTGCCAGCAGGCCCCAGGGGGCTCTTAATGAAAAACTGTTTTTT.